This T cell receptor (beta chain) was profiled in a study of shared clonotypes between healthy human individuals. Study in general: A few men and two women, aged 18 to 49, were donors.

Assay: immunoSEQ multiplex PCR; the TCRdb copy retains only in-frame clones and omits some. The sample holds about 1.5 million clones; approximately 97% are singletons and the top ten take roughly 1.1%. Points on this clone: Its antigen remains unidentified.

From germline, CDR1 is MNHEY and CDR2 SMNVEV (reference sequence). Deletions cut 2 bases from V and 0 bases from J, with 11 bases between. The CDR3 has 15 amino acids. Broader study findings: Among non-shared clonotypes, generation probabilities were lower than among those shared by all four donors. Naive subsets tended to show greater estimated richness than memory subsets. It was anticipated that sequencing depth would influence how many clonotypes donors shared.

Sequencing was done on a sample of naive CD4+ T cells sorted from blood. As to subset: CD45RA+ positively selected. The TCR was taken from a man under 40 in good health. The rearrangement uses TRBV27 and TRBJ2-7, with a possible D match to TRBD1 (7 bases). The chain's CDR3 is CASSLQGGLSYEQYF. CDR3 DNA: TGTGCCAGCAGTTTACAGGGGGGACTCTCCTACGAGCAGTACTTC.